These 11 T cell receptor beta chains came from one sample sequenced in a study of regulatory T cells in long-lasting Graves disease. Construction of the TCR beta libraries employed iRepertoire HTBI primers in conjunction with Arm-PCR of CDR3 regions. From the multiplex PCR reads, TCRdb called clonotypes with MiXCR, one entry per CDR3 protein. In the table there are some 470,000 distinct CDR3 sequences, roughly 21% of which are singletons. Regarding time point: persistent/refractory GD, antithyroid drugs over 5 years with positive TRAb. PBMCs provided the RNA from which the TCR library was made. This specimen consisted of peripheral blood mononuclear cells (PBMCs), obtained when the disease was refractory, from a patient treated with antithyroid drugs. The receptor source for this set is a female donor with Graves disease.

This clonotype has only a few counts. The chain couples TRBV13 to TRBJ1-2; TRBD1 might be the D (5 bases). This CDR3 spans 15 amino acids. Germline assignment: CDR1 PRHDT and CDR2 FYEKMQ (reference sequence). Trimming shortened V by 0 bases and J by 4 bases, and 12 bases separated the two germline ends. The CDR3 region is CASSLGSTETYGYTF. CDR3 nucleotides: TGTGCCAGCAGCTTAGGATCGACAGAAACCTATGGCTACACCTTC.

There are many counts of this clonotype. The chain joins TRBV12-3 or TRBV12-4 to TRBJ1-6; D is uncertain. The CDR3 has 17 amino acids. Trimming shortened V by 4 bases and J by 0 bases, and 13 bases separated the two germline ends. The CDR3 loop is CASSSMGESSYNSPLHF. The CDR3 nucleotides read TGTGCCAGCAGTTCGATGGGAGAGAGCTCCTATAATTCACCCCTCCACTTT.

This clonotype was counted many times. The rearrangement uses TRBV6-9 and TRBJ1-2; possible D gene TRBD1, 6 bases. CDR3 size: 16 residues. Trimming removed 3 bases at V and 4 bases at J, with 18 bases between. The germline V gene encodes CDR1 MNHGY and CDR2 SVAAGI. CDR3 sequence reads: CASSYSKGRGSYGYTF. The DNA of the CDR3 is TGTGCCAGCAGTTACTCGAAAGGCAGGGGAAGCTATGGCTACACCTTC.

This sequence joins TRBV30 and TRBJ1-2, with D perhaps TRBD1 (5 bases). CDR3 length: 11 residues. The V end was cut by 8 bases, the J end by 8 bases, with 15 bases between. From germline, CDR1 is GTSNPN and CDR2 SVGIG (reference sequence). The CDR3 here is CATLWGGGYTF. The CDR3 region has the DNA TGTGCCACCCTTTGGGGGGGAGGCTACACCTTC. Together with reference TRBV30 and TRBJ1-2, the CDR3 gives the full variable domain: SQTIHQWPATLVQPVGSPLSLECTVEGTSNPNLYWYRQAAGRGLQLLFYSVGIGQISSEVPQNLSASRPQDRQFILSSKKLLLSDSGFYLCATLWGGGYTFGSGTRLTVV.

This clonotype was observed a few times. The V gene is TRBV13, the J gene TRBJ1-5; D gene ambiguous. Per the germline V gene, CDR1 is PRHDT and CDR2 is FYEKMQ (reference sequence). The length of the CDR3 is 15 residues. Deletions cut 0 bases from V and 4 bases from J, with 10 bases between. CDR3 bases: TGTGCCAGCAGCTTAGGGTTTCAGGTAAATCAGCCCCAGCATTTT. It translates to CASSLGFQVNQPQHF.

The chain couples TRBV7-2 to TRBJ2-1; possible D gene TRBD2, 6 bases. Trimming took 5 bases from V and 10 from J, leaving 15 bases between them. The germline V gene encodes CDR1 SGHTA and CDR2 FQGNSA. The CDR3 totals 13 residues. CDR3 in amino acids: CASSPPSVEEQFF. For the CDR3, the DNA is TGTGCCAGCAGCCCCCCTAGCGTCGAGGAGCAGTTCTTC.

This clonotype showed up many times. CDR3 bases: TGTGCCAGCAGACCCTCCGGGGCAGAACTTGGTGAAAAACTGTTTTTT. The encoded protein is CASRPSGAELGEKLFF. The V gene is TRBV7-8, the J gene TRBJ1-4; possible D gene TRBD1, 5 bases. Trimming pared 6 bases from V and 7 bases from J, leaving 21 bases between. The CDR3 runs to 16 residues. The germline CDR1 and CDR2 sequences are SGHVS and FQNEAQ.

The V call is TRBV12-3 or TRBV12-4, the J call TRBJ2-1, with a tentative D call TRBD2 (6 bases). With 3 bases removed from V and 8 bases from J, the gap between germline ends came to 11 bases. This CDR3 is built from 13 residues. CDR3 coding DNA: TGTGCCAGCAGTTTCGGGGGTAGCTATGAGCAGTTCTTC. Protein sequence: CASSFGGSYEQFF.

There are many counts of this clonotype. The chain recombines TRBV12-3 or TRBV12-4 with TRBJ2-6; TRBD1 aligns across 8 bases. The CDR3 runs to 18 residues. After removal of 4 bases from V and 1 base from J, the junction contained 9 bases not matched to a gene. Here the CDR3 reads CASSSAEDRASGANVLTF. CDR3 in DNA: TGTGCCAGCAGTTCCGCCGAGGACAGGGCTTCTGGGGCCAACGTCCTGACTTTC.

CDR3 residues: CASSLVGQDTSSGNTIYF. The CDR3 nucleotides read TGTGCCAGCAGCTTAGTGGGCCAGGACACGAGCTCTGGAAACACCATATATTTT. The chain has TRBV7-6 and TRBJ1-3; D possibly corresponds to TRBD1 (5 bases). V lost 1 base and J lost 0, with 16 bases in between. The germline CDR1 and CDR2 sequences are SGHVS and FNYEAQ. There are 18 residues in the CDR3.

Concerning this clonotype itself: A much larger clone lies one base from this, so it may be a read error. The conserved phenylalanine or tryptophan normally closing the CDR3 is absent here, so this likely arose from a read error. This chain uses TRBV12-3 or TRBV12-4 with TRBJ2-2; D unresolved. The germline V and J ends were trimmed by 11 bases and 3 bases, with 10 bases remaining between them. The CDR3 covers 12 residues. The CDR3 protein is CASLGDTGELFS. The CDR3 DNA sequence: TGTGCCTCCTTAGGCGACACCGGGGAGCTGTTTTCT.